The next 21 T cell receptor beta chains were all read from a single sample in a study of blood T cell repertoires in COVID-19. Assay: immunoSEQ multiplex PCR; the TCRdb copy retains only in-frame clones and omits some. The sample records about 87,000 clones, over 75% being singletons. The specimen sequenced was peripheral blood. The receptors were sampled from a woman over 75 with acute or convalescent COVID-19.

V gene TRBV14 combines with J gene TRBJ2-2; 10 bases are shared with TRBD1. Per the germline V gene, CDR1 is SGHDN and CDR2 is FVKESK. Trimming at V came to 1 base and at J to 5 bases, leaving 4 bases not matched to a gene. This CDR3 is built from 16 residues. CDR3 nucleotide sequence: TGTGCCAGCAGCCAAGGGACAGGGGGTAGGACCGGGGAGCTGTTTTTT. Its translation: CASSQGTGGRTGELFF.

V gene TRBV6-5 combines with J gene TRBJ2-1; D is unclear. Germline V gives CDR1 MNHEY, CDR2 SVGAGI. With 2 bases removed from V and 2 bases from J, the gap between germline ends came to 13 bases. The CDR3 runs 16 residues. CDR3 DNA: TGTGCCAGCAGTTACCCGGCTAATCGGGCCTACAATGAGCAGTTCTTC. Translation gives CASSYPANRAYNEQFF.

The J gene is TRBJ2-4, the V gene TRBV7-2; TRBD1 matches at 9 bases. The CDR3 sequence is 18 residues long. Germline CDR1 is SGHTA and CDR2 is FQGNSA. V lost 6 bases to trimming and J lost 3 bases; unmatched junction nucleotides: 15. In DNA, the CDR3 is TGTGCCAGCAGAGCCGGGACAGGGCATCAATGGAGCAAAAACATTCAGTACTTC. This translates into CASRAGTGHQWSKNIQYF.

The rearrangement joins TRBV29-1 to TRBJ2-7; 8 nucleotides align to TRBD2. CDR1 is SQVTM and CDR2 is ANQGSEA in the germline V gene. This CDR3 is 15 amino acids long. Trimming removed 6 bases from V and 7 bases from J; junction bases left unmatched: 17. CDR3 region: CSVWGAGGPRGEQYF. CDR3 nucleotide sequence: TGCAGCGTCTGGGGGGCGGGGGGCCCCCGGGGGGAGCAGTACTTC.

This clone was seen a few times. V is TRBV29-1 and J is TRBJ1-2; D may be TRBD1 (5 bases). Germline V CDR1 and CDR2: SQVTM, ANQGSEA. Deletions cut 7 bases from V and 2 bases from J, with 11 bases between. This CDR3 region has 12 residues. For the CDR3, the DNA is TGCAGCGGCGGGGACGTCAACTATGGCTACACCTTC. It yields the protein CSGGDVNYGYTF.

The chain is built from TRBV6-5 and TRBJ1-6, with 8 bases identical to TRBD1. CDR1 and CDR2 from the germline V gene are MNHEY and SVGAGI. V shed 8 bases, J shed 6 bases, and the junction held 3 bases outside the gene matches. The CDR3 runs 13 residues. The DNA of the CDR3 is TGTGCCAGCGAAGACAGGGGTAATTCACCCCTCCACTTT. It yields the protein CASEDRGNSPLHF.

This chain links TRBV30 with TRBJ2-1; the match to TRBD2 covers 12 bases. With V trimmed by 4 bases and J by 7 bases, 2 bases remained unmatched. The V gene's germline CDR1 is GTSNPN and CDR2 SVGIG (reference sequence). The CDR3 contains 13 residues. CDR3 sequence: CAWTSGGANEQFF. The DNA of the CDR3 is TGTGCCTGGACTAGCGGGGGGGCAAATGAGCAGTTCTTC.

This clone was counted a few times. This CDR3 reads CASSLLENTEAFF. The CDR3 DNA reads TGTGCCAGCAGCTTGTTAGAGAACACTGAAGCTTTCTTT. This sequence joins TRBV5-8 and TRBJ1-1; no clear D. The CDR3 is 13 amino acids. Germline loops: CDR1 SGHTS, CDR2 YDEGEE. Trimming left V 1 base short and J 1 base short, with 5 bases between.

The CDR3 coding sequence is TGTGCCAGCAGCACCCGGGACACATATAATTCACCCCTCCACTTT. This gives the protein CASSTRDTYNSPLHF. The gene calls are TRBV3-1 (or the pseudogene TRBV3-2) and TRBJ1-6; TRBD1 is a possible D gene (6 bases). CDR3 size: 15 residues. Germline loops: CDR1 LGHDT, CDR2 YNNKEL (reference sequence). V was trimmed by 5 bases and J by 4 bases, leaving 12 bases between them.

The genes are TRBV30 and TRBJ1-4; 7 bases line up with TRBD1. The trim removed 4 bases at V and 4 bases at J, leaving 6 bases unmatched. The CDR3 loop spans 14 amino acids. Germline CDR1 and CDR2: GTSNPN and SVGIG (reference sequence). The CDR3 DNA sequence: TGTGCCTGGACTCGGACAGGTTTTAATGAAAAACTGTTTTTT. Translation: CAWTRTGFNEKLFF.

The chain recombines TRBV19 with TRBJ1-3; D unresolved. The germline gives CDR1 LNHDA, CDR2 SQIVND (reference sequence). V dropped 1 base and J dropped 0 bases, with 7 bases sitting between them. The length of the CDR3 is 15 residues. CDR3: CASSIAPGSGNTIYF. The CDR3, as DNA: TGTGCCAGTAGTATAGCGCCCGGCTCTGGAAACACCATATATTTT.

The J gene is TRBJ2-7, the V gene TRBV27; D is perhaps TRBD1 (5 bases). Trimming cost V 5 bases and J 2 bases, with 10 bases left between them. The CDR3 consists of 13 residues. Germline CDR1 is MNHEY and CDR2 is SMNVEV (reference sequence). CDR3 in amino acids: CASSKGIPYEQYF. CDR3 nucleotide sequence: TGTGCCAGCAGTAAGGGGATCCCCTACGAGCAGTACTTC.

The CDR3 spells CSVLPGQVANEQFF. The CDR3 nucleotides read TGCAGCGTCCTGCCCGGACAGGTGGCCAATGAGCAGTTCTTC. V gene TRBV29-1 combines with J gene TRBJ2-1; TRBD1 matches 7 bases. The CDR3 spans 14 residues. CDR1 is SQVTM and CDR2 is ANQGSEA in the germline V gene. V shed 6 bases and J 6 bases; nucleotides not matched to a gene: 11.

The J gene is TRBJ2-7, the V gene TRBV18, with TRBD1 as a possible D gene (6 bases). The V and J ends lost 3 bases and 4 bases respectively, with 10 bases between them. The V gene's germline CDR1 is KGHSH and CDR2 LQKENI. CDR3 size: 13 residues. The CDR3 DNA reads as TGTGCCAGCTCACCGGACAGTCAGTACGAGCAGTACTTC. This gives the protein CASSPDSQYEQYF.

This sequence joins TRBV7-9 and TRBJ1-2, with 12 bases that match TRBD1. With 3 bases clipped from V and 4 bases from J, the junction kept 9 bases outside the gene matches. CDR3 length equals 17 residues. Germline V gene lookup returns CDR1 SEHNR and CDR2 FQNEAQ (reference sequence). For the CDR3, the DNA is TGTGCCAGCAGCTTGGGGACAGGGGGCGTTCAGGGCTATGGCTACACCTTC. This gives the protein CASSLGTGGVQGYGYTF.

The J gene is TRBJ2-7, the V gene TRBV7-9; no definite D call. V lost 4 bases, J lost 6 bases, and 16 bases lay in between. CDR1 SEHNR and CDR2 FQNEAQ come from the germline V gene (reference sequence). This CDR3 region has 14 residues. The CDR3 protein is CASSSATIGSEQYF. The CDR3, as DNA: TGTGCCAGCAGCTCTGCCACCATCGGGTCCGAGCAGTACTTC. The whole variable domain, remainder taken from reference TRBV7-9 and TRBJ2-7, is DTGVSQNPRHKITKRGQNVTFRCDPISEHNRLYWYRQTLGQGPEFLTYFQNEAQLEKSRLLSDRFSAERPKGSFSTLEIQRTEQGDSAMYLCASSSATIGSEQYFGPGTRLTVT.

Here the CDR3 reads CASSQAQTGVFQPQHF. The CDR3 DNA follows: TGTGCCAGCAGCCAAGCCCAAACAGGGGTGTTTCAGCCCCAGCATTTT. The chain couples TRBV4-2 to TRBJ1-5, with 7 bases identical to TRBD1. Germline V CDR1 and CDR2: LGHNA, YNFKEQ. V gave up 1 base and J gave up 6 bases; unmatched junction bases: 9. The CDR3 is 16 amino acids.

The gene calls are TRBV7-2 and TRBJ1-2; 8 bases are a match to TRBD1. CDR1 SGHTA and CDR2 FQGNSA come from the germline V gene. This CDR3 has 14 residues. J lost 8 bases, V lost 6 bases, and 11 bases had no gene match. The CDR3 DNA reads as TGTGCCAGCAGTTGGCAGGGGGCGACAGGGGGCTACACCTTC. Translation: CASSWQGATGGYTF.

The rearrangement links TRBV19 to TRBJ2-2; D possibly corresponds to TRBD2 (5 bases). V lost 4 bases, J lost 3 bases, and 9 bases lay in between. The CDR3 is made up of 14 amino acids. Looked up from germline, CDR1 is LNHDA and CDR2 is SQIVND (reference sequence). The CDR3 sequence: CASSNWGDTGELFF. The CDR3, as DNA: TGTGCCAGTAGTAACTGGGGAGACACCGGGGAGCTGTTTTTT.

This chain joins TRBV9 and TRBJ1-6, with TRBD1 identical over 9 bases. The J segment lost 11 bases and the V segment lost 4 bases, leaving 7 bases of the junction unmatched. Germline V gives CDR1 SGDLS, CDR2 YYNGEE. This CDR3 has 14 amino acids. The CDR3 nucleotides read TGTGCCAGCAGCACAGGGACAGGGAAACCACCCCTCCACTTT. It yields the protein CASSTGTGKPPLHF. The complete variable domain, with remaining parts taken from reference TRBV9 and TRBJ1-6, reads DSGVTQTPKHLITATGQRVTLRCSPRSGDLSVYWYQQSLDQGLQFLIQYYNGEERAKGNILERFSAQQFPDLHSELNLSSLELGDSALYFCASSTGTGKPPLHFGNGTRLTVT.

This clone was seen just once. The chain couples TRBV6-2 or TRBV6-3 to TRBJ1-5; a possible D gene is TRBD1 (5 bases). The germline gives CDR1 MNHEY, CDR2 SVGEGT. This CDR3 contains 13 residues. The V end lost 5 bases, the J end lost 9 bases, and 14 bases lay between the germline ends. The CDR3 protein is CASSTGGLRPQHF. Here the CDR3 DNA reads TGTGCCAGCAGTACCGGGGGTCTACGGCCCCAGCATTTT.